A few counts support the clone carrying this TCR beta chain. This record belongs to a study of blood T cell repertoires in COVID-19. Per germline, CDR1 LNHDA and CDR2 SQIVND (reference sequence). CDR3 length equals 15 residues. The V end lost 6 bases, the J end lost 1 base, and 12 bases lay between the germline ends. Sequencing was performed with immunoSEQ multiplex PCR; in TCRdb, only in-frame clones are kept and a portion is missing. This table has roughly 200,000 clones, about 87% appearing once. Living in about two dozen US areas, the participants were between about 18 and 100 years of age. The chain recombines TRBV19 with TRBJ1-4, with D tentatively TRBD1 (6 bases). This sequence originates from a man aged 25 to 45 who had recovered from COVID-19. Sequenced: PBMCs or T cells enriched from blood (not recorded which). The DNA of the CDR3 is TGTGCCAGTAGGCTGACAGGAAGAACTAATGAAAAACTGTTTTTT. Its translation: CASRLTGRTNEKLFF. The full variable domain, in which reference TRBV19 and TRBJ1-4 provide the parts outside the CDR3, is DGGITQSPKYLFRKEGQNVTLSCEQNLNHDAMYWYRQDPGQGLRLIYYSQIVNDFQKGDIAEGYSVSREKKESFPLTVTSAQKNPTAFYLCASRLTGRTNEKLFFGSGTQLSVL.